This TCR beta chain was documented in a study of human CD4 T cells and Enterobacteriaceae. Study results and caveats: Only same-donor CFSE-low culture sequences were used to infer reactivity.

Sorting took every CD4+ cell except CD45RA+CCR7+CD95- naive cells, reaching over 95% purity. Swiss blood donation centers supplied the healthy donor blood. Sorted cells lacked CD8+, CD14+, CD16+, CD56+, CD19+ and CD25-bright cells. As to this clone: Its antigen is unidentified.

Germline lookup yields CDR1 LNHDA and CDR2 SQIVND (reference sequence). The trim removed 6 bases at V and 5 bases at J, leaving 8 bases unmatched. The CDR3 is 14 amino acids. Ex vivo total memory CD4+ cells were sequenced at deep level. TCRdb's copy holds only in-frame clones and misses some; the assay was immunoSEQ multiplex PCR. The sample records under 35,000 clones, just under 85% being singletons. The sample consisted of memory CD4+ T cells from blood. The clonotype was recovered from a human donor in good health. The chain combines TRBV19 with TRBJ1-1; TRBD1 aligns across 8 bases. The CDR3 spells CASSPGQGKTEAFF. The CDR3 DNA reads TGTGCCAGTAGCCCTGGACAGGGAAAGACTGAAGCTTTCTTT.